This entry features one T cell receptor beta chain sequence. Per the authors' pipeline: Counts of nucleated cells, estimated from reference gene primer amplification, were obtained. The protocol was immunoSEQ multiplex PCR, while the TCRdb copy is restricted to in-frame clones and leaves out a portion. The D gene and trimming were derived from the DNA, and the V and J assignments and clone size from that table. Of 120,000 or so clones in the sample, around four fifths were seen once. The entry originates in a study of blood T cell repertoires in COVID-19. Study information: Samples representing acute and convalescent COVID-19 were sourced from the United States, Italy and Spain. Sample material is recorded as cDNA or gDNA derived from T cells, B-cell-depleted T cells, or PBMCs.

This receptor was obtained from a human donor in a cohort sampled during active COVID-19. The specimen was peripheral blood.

CDR3 loop: CASSYVADTQYF. DNA for the CDR3: TGTGCCAGCAGTTATGTAGCAGATACGCAGTATTTT. This sequence joins TRBV6-2 or TRBV6-3 and TRBJ2-3, with D unresolved. Germline V CDR1 and CDR2: MNHEY, SVGEGT. The V end lost 3 bases, the J end lost 4 bases, and 5 bases lay between the germline ends. The CDR3 runs 12 residues.